These T cell receptor beta chains were read from a single sample in a study of graft-versus-host responses after intestinal transplantation. Repertoires were generated with immunoSEQ multiplex PCR, while TCRdb's copy carries only in-frame clones and drops some. This table holds about 80,000 clones, 70% to 90% found once. Antigens for these TCRs are unknown. This sample comprised unstimulated CD4+ T cells sorted from spleen or lymph node cells, obtained before intestinal transplant. These receptor sequences come from a human donor who received an intestinal transplant. The CDR3 runs from the conserved cysteine through the conserved F or W. A D gene is named only where the DNA matches it firmly. Clone size appears in some rows only: once, few, many, or a class for an expanded clone.

J gene,clone size,V gene,D gene,CDR3 protein,CDR3 DNA
TRBJ2-1,NA,TRBV7-2,TRBD2,CASSPRLAGPYNEQFF,TGTGCCAGCAGCCCGAGACTAGCGGGGCCCTACAATGAGCAGTTCTTC
TRBJ2-7,NA,TRBV19,NA,CASSPAGGVAYEQYF,TGTGCCAGTAGTCCCGCCGGCGGGGTTGCGTACGAGCAGTACTTC
TRBJ1-5,NA,TRBV2,NA,CASRLSGGNQPQHF,TGTGCCAGCAGGCTATCAGGGGGCAATCAGCCCCAGCATTTT
TRBJ1-2,NA,TRBV2,TRBD1,CASGGQADYGYTF,TGTGCCAGCGGGGGACAGGCTGACTATGGCTACACCTTC
TRBJ2-1,NA,TRBV9,NA,CASSVAGVVGEQFF,TGTGCCAGCAGCGTAGCTGGTGTAGTTGGTGAGCAGTTCTTC
TRBJ1-1,NA,TRBV5-1,NA,CASSLGQANTEAFF,TGCGCCAGCAGCTTGGGACAGGCCAACACTGAAGCTTTCTTT
TRBJ2-7,NA,TRBV10-3,NA,CAMWDGLNEQYF,TGTGCCATGTGGGACGGACTAAACGAGCAGTACTTC
TRBJ1-1,NA,TRBV5-1,TRBD1,CASSLSGQGVTEAFF,TGCGCCAGCAGCTTGAGTGGACAGGGCGTCACTGAAGCTTTCTTT
TRBJ2-2,NA,TRBV6-1,TRBD1,CASRFGTGPTGELFF,TGTGCCAGCAGATTCGGGACAGGGCCTACCGGGGAGCTGTTTTTT
TRBJ2-7,NA,TRBV27,TRBD1,CASYQNRGPKVYEQYF,TGTGCCAGCTACCAAAACAGGGGGCCGAAGGTCTACGAGCAGTACTTC
TRBJ2-1,few,TRBV5-1,NA,CASSLGTANNEQFF,TGCGCCAGCAGCTTGGGGACAGCTAACAATGAGCAGTTCTTC
TRBJ1-2,NA,TRBV28,TRBD1,CASSWTGDGYTF,TGTGCCAGCAGTTGGACAGGGGATGGCTACACCTTC
TRBJ2-7,NA,TRBV5-1,TRBD1,CASSWVTGDTYEQYF,TGCGCCAGCAGCTGGGTGACAGGGGACACCTACGAGCAGTACTTC
TRBJ2-7,NA,TRBV5-1,TRBD2,CASSFGLAGTYEQYF,TGCGCCAGCAGCTTCGGACTAGCGGGAACCTACGAGCAGTACTTC
TRBJ1-3,few,TRBV5-4,NA,CASSLDRRSGNTIYF,TGTGCCAGCAGCTTGGACAGGCGCTCTGGAAACACCATATATTTT
TRBJ1-1,once,TRBV5-1,NA,CASSLLAGRGGTEAFF,TGCGCCAGCAGCTTGTTAGCGGGGCGCGGGGGCACTGAAGCTTTCTTT
TRBJ2-1,NA,TRBV7-9,TRBD2,CASSLAGAGTYNEQFF,TGTGCCAGCAGCTTAGCCGGAGCGGGGACCTACAATGAGCAGTTCTTC
TRBJ1-1,NA,TRBV2,NA,CASSDRRGAEAFF,TGTGCCAGCAGTGACAGGAGGGGTGCTGAAGCTTTCTTT
TRBJ2-2,NA,TRBV7-3,NA,CASSLKGGVGELFF,TGTGCCAGCAGCTTAAAAGGGGGGGTCGGGGAGCTGTTTTTT
TRBJ2-3,NA,TRBV2,NA,CASAPGQTSTDTQYF,TGTGCCAGCGCCCCGGGACAAACCTCCACAGATACGCAGTATTTT
TRBJ2-2,NA,TRBV5-1,NA,CASSLARVDTGELFF,TGCGCCAGCAGCTTGGCCAGGGTGGACACCGGGGAGCTGTTTTTT
TRBJ1-4,NA,TRBV7-9,NA,CASSLVSGHNEKLFF,TGTGCCAGCAGCTTAGTCTCAGGACATAATGAAAAACTGTTTTTT
TRBJ2-2,NA,TRBV2,TRBD2,CASSSTSGGDTGELFF,TGTGCCAGCAGTTCGACTAGCGGGGGGGACACCGGGGAGCTGTTTTTT
TRBJ2-7,NA,TRBV28,TRBD1,CASSSGGAGQGPSYEQYF,TGTGCCAGCAGCTCAGGGGGCGCGGGACAGGGGCCCTCCTACGAGCAGTACTTC
TRBJ2-2,NA,TRBV15,NA,CATSRQGSRNTGELFF,TGTGCCACCAGCAGACAGGGGAGTAGGAACACCGGGGAGCTGTTTTTT
TRBJ1-6,NA,TRBV5-5,NA,CASSLTRANSPLHF,TGTGCCAGCAGCTTGACCAGGGCGAATTCACCCCTCCACTTT
TRBJ1-5,NA,TRBV7-2,NA,CASSLLGGPGLIQPQHF,TGTGCCAGCAGCCTCCTGGGGGGGCCGGGCTTAATTCAGCCCCAGCATTTT
TRBJ2-7,NA,TRBV11-1,TRBD2,CASSLSAGGPREQYF,TGTGCCAGCAGCTTATCGGCGGGAGGGCCTCGCGAGCAGTACTTC
TRBJ1-2,NA,TRBV28,TRBD1,CASSLSDRGYGYTF,TGTGCCAGCAGTTTATCTGACAGGGGATATGGCTACACCTTC
TRBJ2-5,NA,TRBV27,TRBD1,CASSSTTGAAGETQYF,TGTGCCAGCAGTTCAACGACAGGGGCGGCGGGGGAGACCCAGTACTTC
TRBJ1-5,NA,TRBV6-5,NA,CASSEPWPQHF,TGTGCCAGCAGTGAGCCCTGGCCCCAGCATTTT
TRBJ1-6,NA,TRBV6-5,TRBD1,CASSSQQGYRSPLHF,TGTGCCAGCAGTTCTCAACAGGGGTATCGCTCACCCCTCCACTTT
TRBJ2-7,NA,TRBV9,TRBD2,CASSVGLAGIYEQYF,TGTGCCAGCAGCGTAGGACTAGCGGGTATCTACGAGCAGTACTTC
TRBJ2-2,NA,TRBV5-1,TRBD1,CASSFGTGGSGVVAGELFF,TGCGCCAGCAGCTTCGGGACAGGGGGCTCCGGGGTTGTCGCCGGGGAGCTGTTTTTT
TRBJ2-3,once,TRBV29-1,NA,CSVGGRRPSTDTQYF,TGCAGCGTTGGGGGGCGCCGCCCTAGCACAGATACGCAGTATTTT
TRBJ2-3,NA,TRBV6-6,NA,CASSYSGLRRDTQYF,TGTGCCAGCAGTTACTCGGGCCTCCGCCGCGATACGCAGTATTTT
TRBJ2-2,NA,TRBV5-1,TRBD1,CASSLGTGAATGELFF,TGCGCCAGCAGCTTGGGGACAGGGGCGGCCACCGGGGAGCTGTTTTTT
TRBJ1-1,NA,TRBV7-2,NA,CASSVPGTPNTEAFF,TGTGCCAGCAGCGTACCCGGGACTCCGAACACTGAAGCTTTCTTT
TRBJ2-5,NA,TRBV5-1,NA,CASSLPGLQETQYF,TGCGCCAGCAGCTTGCCCGGACTGCAAGAGACCCAGTACTTC
TRBJ2-3,few,TRBV29-1,NA,CSVGETNTQYF,TGCAGCGTTGGGGAGACGAATACGCAGTATTTT
TRBJ1-1,NA,TRBV5-4,NA,CASSFTGKAAFF,TGTGCCAGCAGCTTCACAGGGAAGGCAGCTTTCTTT
TRBJ1-2,NA,TRBV14,TRBD1,CASSHTGGRGYTF,TGTGCCAGCAGCCATACAGGGGGCCGTGGCTACACCTTC
TRBJ2-7,NA,TRBV4-2,NA,CASSQEFWPSSYEQYF,TGTGCCAGCAGCCAAGAATTCTGGCCAAGCTCCTACGAGCAGTACTTC
TRBJ2-2,once,TRBV4-2,TRBD2,CASSLRLAGGANTGELFF,TGTGCCAGCAGCCTTCGACTAGCGGGAGGGGCGAACACCGGGGAGCTGTTTTTT
TRBJ1-2,NA,TRBV5-5,NA,CASSPGTPYGYTF,TGTGCCAGCAGCCCCGGGACACCCTATGGCTACACCTTC
TRBJ1-5,NA,TRBV6-5,NA,CASRTRSNQPQHF,TGTGCCAGCAGGACGAGGTCCAATCAGCCCCAGCATTTT
TRBJ1-6,NA,TRBV6-1,NA,CASSEGDIRASPLHF,TGTGCCAGCAGTGAAGGGGACATCCGCGCTTCACCCCTCCACTTT
TRBJ2-1,NA,TRBV6-5,NA,CASSYGTKSYNEQFF,TGTGCCAGCAGTTACGGGACAAAATCCTACAATGAGCAGTTCTTC
TRBJ2-4,NA,TRBV30,NA,CAWSHGGLLAKNIQYF,TGTGCCTGGAGTCACGGGGGGCTTCTAGCCAAAAACATTCAGTACTTC
TRBJ1-5,few,TRBV28,TRBD1,CATMDRTNQPQHF,TGTGCCACTATGGACAGGACCAATCAGCCCCAGCATTTT
TRBJ2-1,NA,TRBV27,TRBD2,CASSFGLAGFRYNEQFF,TGTGCCAGCAGTTTCGGACTAGCGGGCTTCCGCTACAATGAGCAGTTCTTC
TRBJ2-5,NA,TRBV29-1,NA,CSVWGQQETQYF,TGCAGCGTCTGGGGGCAGCAAGAGACCCAGTACTTC
TRBJ1-2,NA,TRBV19,NA,CASSMPATANYGYTF,TGTGCCAGTAGTATGCCCGCGACAGCCAACTATGGCTACACCTTC
TRBJ1-3,NA,TRBV30,TRBD1,CAWRAKGQAGNTIYF,TGTGCCTGGAGAGCAAAGGGACAGGCTGGAAACACCATATATTTT
TRBJ1-2,NA,TRBV6-5,NA,CATGQNYGYTF,TGTGCCACCGGACAGAACTATGGCTACACCTTC
TRBJ2-1,NA,TRBV11-3,TRBD2,CASSLDSGGTNEQFF,TGTGCCAGCAGCTTAGATAGCGGGGGGACGAATGAGCAGTTCTTC
TRBJ2-1,NA,TRBV27,TRBD2,CASSFGREVYNEQFF,TGTGCCAGCAGTTTTGGGCGGGAGGTATACAATGAGCAGTTCTTC
TRBJ2-3,NA,TRBV6-5,NA,CASRLGGFSTDTQYF,TGTGCCAGCAGGCTGGGAGGATTTAGCACAGATACGCAGTATTTT
TRBJ2-7,NA,TRBV27,TRBD1,CASSLGTDYEQYF,TGTGCCAGCAGTCTTGGGACAGACTACGAGCAGTACTTC
TRBJ2-2,NA,TRBV5-1,NA,CASSLEAGNTGELFF,TGCGCCAGCAGCTTGGAGGCGGGGAACACCGGGGAGCTGTTTTTT